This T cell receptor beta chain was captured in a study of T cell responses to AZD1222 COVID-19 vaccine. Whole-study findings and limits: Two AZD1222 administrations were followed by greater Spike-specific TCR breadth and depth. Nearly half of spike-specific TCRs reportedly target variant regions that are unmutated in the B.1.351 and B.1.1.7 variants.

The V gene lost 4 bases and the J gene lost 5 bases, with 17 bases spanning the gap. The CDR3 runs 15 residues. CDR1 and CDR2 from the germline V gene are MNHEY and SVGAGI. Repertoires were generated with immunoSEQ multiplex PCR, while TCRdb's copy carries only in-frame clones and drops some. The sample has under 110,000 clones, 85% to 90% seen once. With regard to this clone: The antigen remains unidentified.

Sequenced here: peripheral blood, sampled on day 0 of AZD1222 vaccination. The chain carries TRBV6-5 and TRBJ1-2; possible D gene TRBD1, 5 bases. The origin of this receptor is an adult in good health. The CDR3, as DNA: TGTGCCAGCAGTTGGCTTTACGGGGCCCTATATGGCTACACCTTC. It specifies CASSWLYGALYGYTF.